Each of the 27 T cell receptor beta chains below was sequenced from the same sample in a study of CD8 T cells in Susac syndrome. It was with random hexamers that 0.5 to 1 ug RNA was reverse transcribed. TCRdb re-called the immunoSEQ multiplex PCR reads through MiXCR, storing one row per CDR3 protein. This repertoire shows about 140,000 distinct CDR3 sequences, 85% to 95% found once; its top ten account for approximately 0.18%. The sample comprised CD8+ T cells from PBMCs. These receptors originate from a human donor with Susac syndrome.

The chain employs TRBV5-6 and TRBJ2-5, with D maybe TRBD2 (6 bases). Looked up from germline, CDR1 is SGHDT and CDR2 is YYEEEE. V was trimmed by 5 bases and J by 5 bases, leaving 16 bases between them. This CDR3 contains 14 residues. Here the CDR3 reads CASREGVSWETQYF. DNA of the CDR3: TGTGCCAGCAGGGAGGGAGTCTCATGGGAGACCCAGTACTTC.

This clonotype was recorded once. The chain uses TRBV20-1 and TRBJ2-1; D call uncertain. This CDR3 comprises 11 residues. Per the germline V gene, CDR1 is DFQATT and CDR2 is SNEGSKA (reference sequence). V was pared by 8 bases and J by 3 bases, with 8 bases between. CDR3 sequence reads: CSSGNYNEQFF. In DNA form, the CDR3 reads TGCAGTTCGGGCAACTACAATGAGCAGTTCTTC.

This sequence joins TRBV4-2 and TRBJ2-5; D is perhaps TRBD1 (6 bases). The CDR3 spans 16 residues. In germline, CDR1 is LGHNA, CDR2 YNFKEQ. V dropped 0 bases and J dropped 2 bases, with 13 bases sitting between them. CDR3 sequence: CASSQDRSDRQETQYF. CDR3 nucleotide sequence: TGTGCCAGCAGCCAAGATAGATCGGACAGACAAGAGACCCAGTACTTC.

CDR3 nucleotides: TGTGCCAGTTCCCCGGGACAGGGGATCTTCGAGCAGTACTTC. As protein: CASSPGQGIFEQYF. This chain joins TRBV19 and TRBJ2-7; 10 bases line up with TRBD1. J lost 6 bases, V lost 8 bases, and 10 bases had no gene match. Per germline, CDR1 LNHDA and CDR2 SQIVND (reference sequence). The CDR3 length is 14 residues. The variable domain in full, completed from reference TRBV19 and TRBJ2-7, reads DGGITQSPKYLFRKEGQNVTLSCEQNLNHDAMYWYRQDPGQGLRLIYYSQIVNDFQKGDIAEGYSVSREKKESFPLTVTSAQKNPTAFYLCASSPGQGIFEQYFGPGTRLTVT.

The V call is TRBV6-1, the J call TRBJ2-1, with TRBD2 matching over 7 bases. Germline V gene lookup returns CDR1 MNHNS and CDR2 SASEGT. V lost 3 bases, J lost 7 bases, and 12 bases stayed unmatched. The CDR3 runs 16 residues. The CDR3 DNA reads TGTGCCAGCAGTGAGTTTAGCGACCCGGGGGGAAATGAGCAGTTCTTC. Its translation is CASSEFSDPGGNEQFF.

The chain joins TRBV6-5 to TRBJ1-2, with D unresolved. Germline V gene lookup returns CDR1 MNHEY and CDR2 SVGAGI. This CDR3 is 12 amino acids long. Trimming left V 2 bases short and J 8 bases short, with 9 bases between. The CDR3 here is CASSYEGFGYTF. In DNA form, the CDR3 reads TGTGCCAGCAGTTACGAAGGTTTCGGCTACACCTTC.

The V call is TRBV24-1, the J call TRBJ2-7; D assignment may be TRBD1 or TRBD2 (6 bases each). The length of the CDR3 is 14 residues. Germline CDR1 and CDR2: KGHDR and SFDVKD. Between the trimmed V and J ends, which lost 3 bases and 4 bases, there was a span of 12 bases. The CDR3, as DNA: TGTGCCACCAGTGATCGGGGGCCGCAGTACGAGCAGTACTTC. It yields the protein CATSDRGPQYEQYF.

The chain has TRBV14 and TRBJ2-7; 9 bases are a match to TRBD1. Losses at the gene ends were 5 bases for V and 1 base for J; bases not matched to a gene: 9. The CDR3 has 16 residues. The V gene's germline CDR1 is SGHDN and CDR2 FVKESK. CDR3 sequence (DNA): TGTGCCAGCAGCGCCTGGACAGGGGAAGGTTCCTACGAGCAGTACTTC. Protein: CASSAWTGEGSYEQYF. Full variable domain (missing parts from reference TRBV14 and TRBJ2-7): EAGVTQFPSHSVIEKGQTVTLRCDPISGHDNLYWYRRVMGKEIKFLLHFVKESKQDESGMPNNRFLAERTGGTYSTLKVQPAELEDSGVYFCASSAWTGEGSYEQYFGPGTRLTVT.

V usage is TRBV19 and J usage is TRBJ2-5; D remains ambiguous. V dropped 2 bases and J dropped 2 bases, with 6 bases sitting between them. The germline V gene encodes CDR1 LNHDA and CDR2 SQIVND (reference sequence). CDR3 length: 13 residues. In nucleotides, the CDR3 is TGTGCCAGTAGTATATTGGGGCAAGAGACCCAGTACTTC. It yields the protein CASSILGQETQYF.

The chain uses TRBV6-1 and TRBJ2-7; 11 nucleotides line up with TRBD2. The V and J ends lost 8 bases and 0 bases, in that order; junction bases with no gene match: 9. The length of the CDR3 is 16 residues. Germline V gene sequence: CDR1 MNHNS, CDR2 SASEGT. The CDR3 loop is CASVPIAGGSSYEQYF. The CDR3 nucleotides are TGTGCCAGCGTACCTATAGCGGGAGGGAGCTCCTACGAGCAGTACTTC.

The genes are TRBV5-6 and TRBJ1-4; the D is unclear. The CDR3 length is 13 residues. Germline V CDR1 and CDR2: SGHDT, YYEEEE. The ends were cut back, 0 bases at V and 8 bases at J, with 8 bases in the middle. The CDR3 protein is CASSLASWEKLFF. The CDR3 nucleotides are TGTGCCAGCAGCTTGGCTTCCTGGGAAAAACTGTTTTTT.

The V call is TRBV20-1, the J call TRBJ1-1, with D possibly being TRBD1 (6 bases). Germline-derived CDR1 and CDR2 are DFQATT and SNEGSKA (reference sequence). The CDR3 has 12 amino acids. Trimming stripped 3 bases from V and 4 bases from J, with 9 bases between. The CDR3 bases are TGCAGTGCTAGTAAGGGGGGCACTGAAGCTTTCTTT. Amino acids: CSASKGGTEAFF.

The chain links TRBV29-1 to TRBJ2-1, with 7 nucleotides matching TRBD1. Trimming removed 7 bases from V and 5 bases from J; junction bases left unmatched: 2. The CDR3 extends over 11 amino acids. Germline CDR1 and CDR2: SQVTM and ANQGSEA. This chain's CDR3 is CSGDRDNEQFF. CDR3 bases: TGCAGCGGCGACAGGGACAATGAGCAGTTCTTC.

This clonotype was seen just once. The chain carries TRBV4-1 and TRBJ2-7; either TRBD1 or TRBD2 may fit D (5 bases each). The CDR3 is 13 amino acids. Germline CDR1 and CDR2: MGHRA and YSYEKL. V gave up 8 bases and J gave up 2 bases, with 13 bases separating them. The CDR3 is CASASGRAYEQYF. The CDR3 nucleotides read TGCGCCAGCGCATCGGGGCGGGCCTACGAGCAGTACTTC.

V and J are TRBV18 and TRBJ2-3; D possibly matches TRBD1 or TRBD2 (5 bases each). The V end was cut by 0 bases, the J end by 1 base, with 11 bases between. The CDR3 covers 16 residues. CDR1 KGHSH and CDR2 LQKENI come from the germline V gene. The CDR3 loop reads CASSPPGATGTDTQYF. CDR3 bases: TGTGCCAGCTCACCACCGGGAGCGACAGGCACAGATACGCAGTATTTT.

The V call is TRBV27, the J call TRBJ2-7; the D gene is possibly TRBD1 (6 bases). Germline V gene sequence: CDR1 MNHEY, CDR2 SMNVEV (reference sequence). CDR3 size: 12 residues. Trimming took off 6 bases at V and 4 bases at J, with 10 bases between the two ends. CDR3 DNA: TGTGCCAGCAGACAGGGAAATTACGAGCAGTACTTC. Translation: CASRQGNYEQYF.

In this sample, this clonotype turned up a few times. The genes are TRBV14 and TRBJ2-1; no clear D. Germline CDR1 SGHDN, CDR2 FVKESK. V shed 10 bases and J shed 8 bases, with 6 bases lying between them. The CDR3 runs 9 residues. The CDR3 loop is CATRDEQFF. As DNA, the CDR3 is TGTGCCACCCGGGATGAGCAGTTCTTC.

This rearrangement joins TRBV29-1 to TRBJ2-1; a possible D gene is TRBD2 (5 bases). V lost 0 bases to trimming and J lost 0 bases, with 9 bases between them. The CDR3 is made up of 15 amino acids. Germline loops: CDR1 SQVTM, CDR2 ANQGSEA. The DNA for the CDR3 is TGCAGCGTTGAAGATGGGAGTTACTCCTACAATGAGCAGTTCTTC. Translated, it gives CSVEDGSYSYNEQFF.

The J gene is TRBJ1-5, the V gene TRBV19; TRBD1 matches 9 bases. The CDR3 is 14 amino acids. The germline V gene encodes CDR1 LNHDA and CDR2 SQIVND (reference sequence). Trimming cost V 6 bases and J 6 bases; bases outside gene matches: 6. CDR3 sequence reads: CASSQQGAGQPQHF. The CDR3 DNA is TGTGCCAGTAGCCAACAGGGGGCAGGTCAGCCCCAGCATTTT.

The chain has TRBV18 and TRBJ2-3, with D maybe TRBD1 (5 bases). Germline V gene lookup returns CDR1 KGHSH and CDR2 LQKENI. Trimming pared 3 bases from V and 2 bases from J, leaving 15 bases between. The CDR3 runs 16 residues. CDR3 in DNA: TGTGCCAGCTCACCCAGGGTCCCGGATCTCACAGATACGCAGTATTTT. It translates to CASSPRVPDLTDTQYF.

This clonotype was recorded only once. This chain links TRBV15 with TRBJ1-2; D is unclear. Trimming removed 1 base at V and 5 bases at J, with 14 bases between. Looked up from germline, CDR1 is LNHNV and CDR2 is YYDKDF (reference sequence). The CDR3 has 15 amino acids. The DNA for the CDR3 is TGTGCCACCAGCAGAGTCCGGGAGGATGTATATGGCTACACCTTC. This translates into CATSRVREDVYGYTF.

This chain's CDR3 is CASSFGVSGSGELFF. The CDR3, as DNA: TGTGCCAGCAGTTTCGGGGTGTCCGGTTCCGGGGAGCTGTTTTTT. This chain joins TRBV27 and TRBJ2-2; D perhaps matches TRBD2 (5 bases). V was pared by 3 bases and J by 6 bases, with 14 bases between. Germline V lookup: CDR1 MNHEY, CDR2 SMNVEV (reference sequence). This CDR3 is built from 15 residues.

This chain joins TRBV11-1 and TRBJ1-1; D ambiguous. The CDR3 covers 14 residues. The germline V gene has CDR1 SGHAT and CDR2 FQDESV (reference sequence). Between the trimmed V and J ends, which lost 4 bases and 6 bases, there was a span of 15 bases. CDR3 sequence (DNA): TGTGCCAGCAGCTACCTACCCCGACGCGCTGAAGCTTTCTTT. The encoded protein is CASSYLPRRAEAFF. Using reference TRBV11-1 and TRBJ1-1 for the parts outside the CDR3, the full variable domain is EAEVAQSPRYKITEKSQAVAFWCDPISGHATLYWYRQILGQGPELLVQFQDESVVDDSQLPKDRFSAERLKGVDSTLKIQPAELGDSAMYLCASSYLPRRAEAFFGQGTRLTVV.

The rearrangement joins TRBV14 to TRBJ1-2; no definite D call. This CDR3 has 14 residues. CDR1 is SGHDN and CDR2 is FVKESK in the germline V gene. V lost 1 base, J lost 3 bases, and 9 bases lay in between. The CDR3 region has the DNA TGTGCCAGCAGCCAAGGCGTGGCTTACTATGGCTACACCTTC. It encodes CASSQGVAYYGYTF.

This chain uses TRBV29-1 with TRBJ2-7; TRBD1 or TRBD2 may be the D gene (5 bases each). This CDR3 comprises 14 residues. CDR1 and CDR2 from the germline V gene are SQVTM and ANQGSEA. Trimming shortened V by 4 bases and J by 6 bases, and 19 bases separated the two germline ends. The CDR3 DNA reads TGCAGCGTTGCCGGGACGGTCAAAAGCTCCGAGCAGTACTTC. Its translation: CSVAGTVKSSEQYF.

V is TRBV10-2 and J is TRBJ2-2; D uncertain. V lost 6 bases and J lost 6, with 8 bases in between. The germline gives CDR1 WSHSY, CDR2 SAAADI. The CDR3 consists of 12 residues. The CDR3 region has the DNA TGCGCCAGCAGGGAGCCCCCCGGGGAGCTGTTTTTT. It is translated as CASREPPGELFF.

The chain is built from TRBV3-1 and TRBJ2-1; D is uncertain. The germline V and J ends were trimmed by 0 bases and 0 bases, with 9 bases remaining between them. The CDR3 is made up of 16 amino acids. Germline V lookup: CDR1 LGHDT, CDR2 YNNKEL (reference sequence). The CDR3 region is CASSQDPQSSYNEQFF. The CDR3 DNA reads TGTGCCAGCAGCCAAGATCCCCAGAGCTCCTACAATGAGCAGTTCTTC.